This T cell receptor (beta chain) was found in a study of T cell responses to AZD1222 COVID-19 vaccine. In germline, CDR1 is SGHTA, CDR2 FQGNSA. The ends lost 4 bases at V and 10 bases at J; junction bases unmatched: 5. This CDR3 has 15 amino acids. Clones were sequenced by immunoSEQ multiplex PCR, and TCRdb holds only the in-frame ones, with some missing. The sample comprises over 100,000 clones, roughly 89% of which are singletons, and approximately 8.4% rests with the top ten. About this clone: Antigen: not known.

Study results and caveats: Most donors were white British, females outnumbered males, and clonal diversity was possibly underestimated. Repertoire sampling occurred only after the peak T cell response.

The input for sequencing was peripheral blood, taken on day 0 of AZD1222 vaccination. The receptor comes from an adult in good health. This sequence joins TRBV7-2 and TRBJ2-1; 15 bases are shared with TRBD2. CDR3 residues: CASSSGLAGGREQFF. The CDR3 nucleotides read TGTGCCAGCAGCTCCGGACTAGCGGGAGGGAGGGAGCAGTTCTTC.